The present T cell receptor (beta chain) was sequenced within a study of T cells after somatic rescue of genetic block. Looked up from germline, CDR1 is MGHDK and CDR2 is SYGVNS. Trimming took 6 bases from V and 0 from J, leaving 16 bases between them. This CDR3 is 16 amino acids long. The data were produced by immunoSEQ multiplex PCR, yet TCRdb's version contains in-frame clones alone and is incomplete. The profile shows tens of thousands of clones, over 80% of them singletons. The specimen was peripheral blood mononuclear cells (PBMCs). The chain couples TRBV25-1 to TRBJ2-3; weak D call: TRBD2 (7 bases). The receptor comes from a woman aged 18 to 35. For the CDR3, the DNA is TGTGCCAGCAGCCCATGGGGGGGCGGAAGCACAGATACGCAGTATTTT. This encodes CASSPWGGGSTDTQYF.